Listed below are T cell receptor beta chains from one sample, sequenced in a study of OX40 agonist ivuxolimab in advanced cancers. Here immunoSEQ multiplex PCR was the method, and the copy in TCRdb shows in-frame clones only, minus some. The sample shows roughly 62,000 clones, 70% to 90% of them seen only once. This sample comprised CD4+ or CD8+ T cells sorted from blood, obtained in a trial of the OX40 agonist ivuxolimab. The receptors were sampled from an adult with an advanced solid tumor such as melanoma, head and neck, liver or kidney cancer. CDR3s include the opening cysteine and the closing phenylalanine or tryptophan. A D gene is named only where the DNA matches it firmly. Where a row states a size, it is once, few, many or the class of an expanded clone; other rows omit it.

15	TRBV6-5	.	.	TRBJ1-1	TGTGCCAGCAGTTACGGTGGGGGGTTCGGCACTGAAGCTTTCTTT	CASSYGGGFGTEAFF
13	TRBV28	.	.	TRBJ1-2	TGTGCCAGCAGTTTAGAGTCTCTTTATGGCTACACCTTC	CASSLESLYGYTF
14	TRBV5-1	.	.	TRBJ2-7	TGCGCCAGCAGCTTGGCCCAGGCCGCCTACGAGCAGTACTTC	CASSLAQAAYEQYF
15	TRBV4-1	.	.	TRBJ2-6	TGCGCCAGCAGCCAAGATGGGACTGGGGCCAACGTCCTGACTTTC	CASSQDGTGANVLTF
16	TRBV19	.	.	TRBJ1-4	TGTGCCAGTAGTCACCCGGACGGGCGACTGGGGGAAAAACTGTTTTTT	CASSHPDGRLGEKLFF
14	TRBV7-3	.	.	TRBJ2-7	TGTGCCAGCAGCTTAGACGGTGGCCCCTACGAGCAGTACTTC	CASSLDGGPYEQYF
15	TRBV4-3	.	.	TRBJ1-4	TGCGCCAGCAGCCAAGATCTTCTTTCGGGGGAAAAACTGTTTTTT	CASSQDLLSGEKLFF
11	TRBV28	.	few	TRBJ2-7	TGTGCCAGCAGTGGAAACTACGAGCAGTACTTC	CASSGNYEQYF
21	TRBV9	.	.	TRBJ2-1	TGTGCCAGCAGCGGCTCAAGGTGGCGGACGGAAAGCCCGAGCTCCTACAATGAGCAGTTCTTC	CASSGSRWRTESPSSYNEQFF
15	TRBV5-1	.	.	TRBJ2-2	TGCGCCAGCAGCTTGGCCATAGGGAACACCGGGGAGCTGTTTTTT	CASSLAIGNTGELFF
14	TRBV11-2	.	.	TRBJ2-1	TGTGCCAGCAGCTGGGCCGGGGCCTACAATGAGCAGTTCTTC	CASSWAGAYNEQFF
12	TRBV5-4	.	.	TRBJ1-5	TGTGCCAGCAGCTTGCACAATCAGCCCCAGCATTTT	CASSLHNQPQHF